A single sample gave rise to the 26 T cell receptor beta chains below, sequenced in a study. TCRdb processed the RT-PCR reads anew with MiXCR; each CDR3 protein has one entry. Here the sample spans about 700,000 distinct CDR3 sequences, 14% being singletons. Specimen: memory CD4+ T cells from blood. All receptors derive from a female donor in good health, serving as a healthy control.

The V call is TRBV10-3, the J call TRBJ1-3; D remains unclear. This CDR3 region has 15 residues. Germline lookup yields CDR1 ENHRY and CDR2 SYGVKD. The ends were cut back, 3 bases at V and 0 bases at J, with 9 bases in the middle. The CDR3 loop is CAISEGYSSGNTIYF. The CDR3 bases are TGTGCCATCAGTGAAGGATACAGCTCTGGAAACACCATATATTTT.

This clonotype was recorded at least ten times. The V gene is TRBV6-5, the J gene TRBJ2-5; no clear D gene. The CDR3 runs to 15 residues. CDR1 and CDR2 from the germline V gene are MNHEY and SVGAGI. Trimming took off 2 bases at V and 0 bases at J, with 10 bases between the two ends. CDR3 sequence (DNA): TGTGCCAGCAGTTACGGTGAAAGGTACCAAGAGACCCAGTACTTC. As protein: CASSYGERYQETQYF.

This clonotype was seen more than once but under ten times. The V and J genes are TRBV6-5 and TRBJ1-1; 8 bases agree with TRBD1. The V gene's germline CDR1 is MNHEY and CDR2 SVGAGI. The CDR3 runs to 13 residues. Trimming took 6 bases from V and 10 from J; bases not matched to a gene: 10. CDR3 bases: TGTGCCAGCAGCTACCTCCGGGACAGGAGAGCTTTCTTT. Translation: CASSYLRDRRAFF.

This clonotype appeared a few times. The chain couples TRBV29-1 to TRBJ2-2; D remains unclear. In germline, CDR1 is SQVTM, CDR2 ANQGSEA. Trimming left V 4 bases short and J 0 bases short, with 12 bases between. The CDR3 totals 15 residues. CDR3 loop: CSVGGYGANTGELFF. CDR3 in DNA: TGCAGCGTTGGGGGTTATGGGGCGAACACCGGGGAGCTGTTTTTT.

This clonotype was recorded many times. The chain joins TRBV12-3 or TRBV12-4 to TRBJ2-3, with D tentatively TRBD2 (5 bases). CDR3 length: 15 amino acids. V was shortened by 5 bases and J by 0 bases, with 12 bases between the two germline ends. The CDR3 sequence is CASSPRSDSTDTQYF. For the CDR3, the DNA is TGTGCCAGCAGTCCCCGTAGCGATAGCACAGATACGCAGTATTTT.

Ten or more counts support this clonotype. V and J are TRBV20-1 and TRBJ2-5; 8 positions match TRBD1. The CDR3 has 13 amino acids. V was clipped by 3 bases and J by 5 bases; unmatched bases: 5. The germline V gene has CDR1 DFQATT and CDR2 SNEGSKA (reference sequence). The CDR3 loop is CSARTGTGETQYF. DNA for the CDR3: TGCAGTGCTAGGACCGGGACAGGCGAGACCCAGTACTTC.

This clonotype was detected ten times or more. The gene calls are TRBV20-1 and TRBJ2-3; tentatively, D is TRBD2 (5 bases). The CDR3 has 13 amino acids. The germline V gene has CDR1 DFQATT and CDR2 SNEGSKA (reference sequence). Trimming cost V 3 bases and J 2 bases, with 9 bases left between them. The CDR3 loop reads CSARRDFTDTQYF. CDR3 sequence (DNA): TGCAGTGCTAGGAGGGATTTCACAGATACGCAGTATTTT.

This clonotype was observed once. This chain joins TRBV24-1 and TRBJ1-1; 8 bases match TRBD1. CDR1 and CDR2 from the germline V gene are KGHDR and SFDVKD. V was pared by 4 bases and J by 9 bases, with 3 bases of the junction left unmatched. CDR3 length equals 12 residues. CDR3 sequence reads: CATSEAGGKAFF. DNA of the CDR3: TGTGCCACCAGTGAGGCAGGGGGCAAAGCTTTCTTT.

This clonotype was recorded a few times. The chain carries TRBV12-3 or TRBV12-4 and TRBJ2-5; 9 bases are shared with TRBD1. CDR3 size: 15 residues. With 4 bases clipped from V and 5 bases from J, the junction kept 8 bases outside the gene matches. This CDR3 is CASSSDRQGVETQYF. CDR3 DNA: TGTGCCAGCAGTTCGGACCGACAGGGGGTCGAGACCCAGTACTTC.

The chain couples TRBV12-3 or TRBV12-4 to TRBJ1-4; 12 bases match TRBD1. V dropped 6 bases and J dropped 8; count of bases not matched to a gene: 7. CDR3 length equals 15 residues. CDR3 region: CASSLTGTGGEKLFF. The DNA for the CDR3 is TGTGCCAGCAGCTTAACCGGGACAGGGGGCGAAAAACTGTTTTTT.

The rearrangement uses TRBV28 and TRBJ2-1, with D hard to call. The CDR3 has 12 amino acids. Looked up from germline, CDR1 is MDHEN and CDR2 is SYDVKM. V lost 6 bases and J lost 10, with 13 bases in between. In nucleotides, the CDR3 is TGTGCCAGCAGGGGGTATGCCGGGGAGCAGTTCTTC. Its translation is CASRGYAGEQFF.

This clonotype was counted only a few times. The chain carries TRBV12-3 or TRBV12-4 and TRBJ2-5; no definite D call. The CDR3 has 12 amino acids. Trimming stripped 3 bases from V and 7 bases from J, with 9 bases between. The CDR3 sequence is CASSFPEATQYF. Here the CDR3 DNA reads TGTGCCAGCAGTTTCCCCGAAGCGACCCAGTACTTC.

This clonotype has a count of ten or more. The gene calls are TRBV29-1 and TRBJ2-7; 9 nucleotides match TRBD2. The CDR3 length is 12 residues. Germline CDR1 reads SQVTM; CDR2 reads ANQGSEA. Trimming at V came to 4 bases and at J to 9 bases, leaving 7 bases not matched to a gene. As DNA, the CDR3 is TGCAGCGTTGCGCGGGAGGGCCCAGGGCAGTACTTC. As protein: CSVAREGPGQYF.

The gene calls are TRBV5-1 and TRBJ1-1, with D unclear. The CDR3 is 14 residues long. Per germline, CDR1 SGHRS and CDR2 YFSETQ. Trimming took off 7 bases at V and 0 bases at J, with 13 bases between the two ends. The CDR3 DNA follows: TGCGCCAGCGGGGAAGCGTCCATGAACACTGAAGCTTTCTTT. This encodes CASGEASMNTEAFF.

This clonotype came up a few times. This chain uses TRBV7-9 with TRBJ1-1, with unresolved D. Looked up from germline, CDR1 is SEHNR and CDR2 is FQNEAQ (reference sequence). The CDR3 has 14 residues. Trimming removed 4 bases from V and 8 bases from J, with 17 bases in between. Here the CDR3 DNA reads TGTGCCAGCAGCTCCCTCCGAGGATGGCCAGAAGCTTTCTTT. Its translation is CASSSLRGWPEAFF.

This clonotype has more than one count but fewer than ten. The genes are TRBV27 and TRBJ2-7, with 7 bases matching TRBD2. There are 14 residues in the CDR3. The germline V gene has CDR1 MNHEY and CDR2 SMNVEV (reference sequence). V lost 4 bases and J lost 7; bases outside the gene matches: 10. This CDR3 reads CASSSGLSLWEQYF. The CDR3 DNA is TGTGCCAGCAGTTCGGGACTAAGTTTGTGGGAGCAGTACTTC.

There are many counts of this clonotype. The rearrangement joins TRBV7-2 to TRBJ1-1; a weak D match, TRBD1 (6 bases). Deletions cut 5 bases from V and 7 bases from J, with 17 bases between. CDR1 and CDR2 from the germline V gene are SGHTA and FQGNSA. This CDR3 is built from 14 residues. CDR3 bases: TGTGCCAGCAGCCCCCGACAGGCTGCTAATGAAGCTTTCTTT. Protein: CASSPRQAANEAFF.

There are many counts of this clonotype. The rearrangement uses TRBV4-1 and TRBJ2-1; a weak D match, TRBD1 (6 bases). Trimming shortened V by 0 bases and J by 4 bases, and 10 bases separated the two germline ends. Germline CDR1 and CDR2: MGHRA and YSYEKL. This CDR3 is 15 amino acids long. The CDR3 DNA sequence: TGCGCCAGCAGCCAAGATGGGCAGGGGTACAATGAGCAGTTCTTC. Protein sequence: CASSQDGQGYNEQFF.

The sample holds a few counts of this clonotype. This chain links TRBV6-5 with TRBJ2-7, with D possibly matching TRBD1 (5 bases). This CDR3 spans 16 amino acids. V lost 2 bases and J 2 bases, leaving 16 bases between the germline ends. Per the germline V gene, CDR1 is MNHEY and CDR2 is SVGAGI. The CDR3 nucleotides are TGTGCCAGCAGTTACGCCAGGGCGACAGTAACCTACGAGCAGTACTTC. This codes for CASSYARATVTYEQYF.

This clonotype was recorded a few times. The chain employs TRBV7-2 and TRBJ1-2, with unresolved D. This CDR3 contains 15 residues. The germline V gene has CDR1 SGHTA and CDR2 FQGNSA. The V gene lost 1 base and the J gene lost 4 bases, with 13 bases spanning the gap. In DNA, the CDR3 is TGTGCCAGCAGCTTAGGTCCAGAAGAGGTCTATGGCTACACCTTC. It translates to CASSLGPEEVYGYTF.

This clonotype has a count of ten or more. The V gene is TRBV5-1, the J gene TRBJ2-5, with D maybe TRBD1 (7 bases). V lost 0 bases to trimming and J lost 4 bases, with 13 bases between them. This CDR3 has 15 amino acids. In germline, CDR1 is SGHRS, CDR2 YFSETQ. In DNA, the CDR3 is TGCGCCAGCAGCTTGGCAGGGACAGCGGGAGAGACCCAGTACTTC. Its translation is CASSLAGTAGETQYF. The whole variable domain, filled in from reference TRBV5-1 and TRBJ2-5, reads KAGVTQTPRYLIKTRGQQVTLSCSPISGHRSVSWYQQTPGQGLQFLFEYFSETQRNKGNFPGRFSGRQFSNSRSEMNVSTLELGDSALYLCASSLAGTAGETQYFGPGTRLLVL.

This clonotype was observed a few times. The chain links TRBV20-1 to TRBJ1-1; D call uncertain. Deletions cut 0 bases from V and 0 bases from J, with 14 bases between. Germline lookup yields CDR1 DFQATT and CDR2 SNEGSKA (reference sequence). This CDR3 has 16 amino acids. CDR3 nucleotide sequence: TGCAGTGCTAGAGATAGGAGATTGACGGTGAACACTGAAGCTTTCTTT. It translates to CSARDRRLTVNTEAFF.

This clonotype was counted ten times or more. The rearrangement links TRBV29-1 to TRBJ1-1, with D uncertain. In germline, CDR1 is SQVTM, CDR2 ANQGSEA. The CDR3 has 12 residues. V was shortened by 4 bases and J by 2 bases, with 8 bases between the two germline ends. The CDR3 is CSVVPGNTEAFF. The CDR3 DNA sequence: TGCAGCGTTGTTCCGGGAAACACTGAAGCTTTCTTT.

The rearrangement uses TRBV7-2 and TRBJ1-3; perhaps TRBD1 as D (6 bases). The CDR3 extends over 15 amino acids. In germline, CDR1 is SGHTA, CDR2 FQGNSA. The germline V and J ends were trimmed by 2 bases and 0 bases, with 8 bases remaining between them. The CDR3 here is CASSLTGNSGNTIYF. As DNA, the CDR3 is TGTGCCAGCAGCTTAACAGGGAACTCTGGAAACACCATATATTTT.

This clonotype has at least ten counts. The rearrangement uses TRBV20-1 and TRBJ2-5; D ambiguous. From germline, CDR1 is DFQATT and CDR2 SNEGSKA (reference sequence). The CDR3 has 14 residues. V was shortened by 0 bases and J by 2 bases, with 10 bases between the two germline ends. DNA for the CDR3: TGCAGTGCTAGAGATGTAAGGGTTCAAGAGACCCAGTACTTC. Translated: CSARDVRVQETQYF.

V and J are TRBV28 and TRBJ2-1; D remains ambiguous. Trimming stripped 4 bases from V and 9 bases from J, with 22 bases between. CDR1 and CDR2 from the germline V gene are MDHEN and SYDVKM. CDR3 length equals 16 residues. CDR3 amino acids: CASSSPRGAESTEQFF. DNA of the CDR3: TGTGCCAGCAGTTCCCCCCGCGGCGCCGAAAGCACTGAGCAGTTCTTC.